Below, 22 T cell receptor beta chains from the same sample are listed, as sequenced in a study of CD8 T cells in Susac syndrome (dated by TCRdb to between 2017 and 2020). Library preparation was by the immunoSEQ multiplex PCR assay. RNA was extracted with the RNeasy kit and roughly 0.45 to 1 ug was reverse transcribed using random hexamers. The raw public data were reprocessed by TCRdb itself: fastp quality trimming at Q25, MiXCR clonotype calling, in-frame beta chains only. Records with the same CDR3 protein are collapsed into one entry carrying the most frequent genes and DNA. For this sample the table gives under 95,000 distinct CDR3 sequences, of which around 93% were detected only once. The leading ten clones occupy about 0.45% of the sample. Sequencing was performed on CD8+ T cells from PBMCs. Receptors originate from a human donor with Susac syndrome.

The J gene is TRBJ2-1, the V gene TRBV30; perhaps TRBD1 as D (6 bases). Trimming shortened V by 0 bases and J by 8 bases, and 8 bases separated the two germline ends. The CDR3 totals 12 residues. Germline V gene lookup returns CDR1 GTSNPN and CDR2 SVGIG (reference sequence). CDR3 amino acids: CAWSVRGDEQFF. The CDR3 DNA reads TGTGCCTGGAGTGTCAGGGGCGATGAGCAGTTCTTC.

The V call is TRBV25-1, the J call TRBJ1-1; TRBD1 might be the D (6 bases). CDR1 MGHDK and CDR2 SYGVNS come from the germline V gene. V was trimmed by 5 bases and J by 7 bases, leaving 11 bases between them. This CDR3 is built from 12 residues. CDR3 loop: CASSLQGGEAFF. The CDR3 coding sequence is TGTGCCAGCAGTCTACAGGGTGGTGAAGCTTTCTTT.

CDR3 residues: CSARDRDGLKYYGYTF. The CDR3 DNA follows: TGCAGTGCTAGAGATAGGGACGGACTCAAATACTATGGCTACACCTTC. The chain couples TRBV20-1 to TRBJ1-2, with D perhaps matching TRBD1 (5 bases). Trimming took off 0 bases at V and 3 bases at J, with 17 bases between the two ends. This CDR3 has 16 amino acids. Germline CDR1 and CDR2: DFQATT and SNEGSKA (reference sequence).

This chain uses TRBV7-2 with TRBJ1-2, with D unclear. Per germline, CDR1 SGHTA and CDR2 FQGNSA. The V end lost 1 base, the J end lost 2 bases, and 8 bases lay between the germline ends. This CDR3 spans 14 amino acids. The CDR3, as DNA: TGTGCCAGCAGCTTAGGGCAGGCAAACTATGGCTACACCTTC. Protein product: CASSLGQANYGYTF.

The count of this clonotype is one. The V call is TRBV12-3 or TRBV12-4, the J call TRBJ2-3; 13 bases match TRBD2. The CDR3 runs to 15 residues. With 7 bases clipped from V and 6 bases from J, the junction kept 7 bases outside the gene matches. CDR3 amino acids: CASTELAGGWDTQYF. As DNA, the CDR3 is TGTGCCAGCACCGAACTAGCGGGAGGGTGGGATACGCAGTATTTT.

The chain combines TRBV5-6 with TRBJ2-7; D is unresolved. This CDR3 contains 12 residues. The germline V and J ends were trimmed by 4 bases and 10 bases, with 15 bases remaining between them. The germline V gene has CDR1 SGHDT and CDR2 YYEEEE. CDR3 nucleotide sequence: TGTGCCAGCAGCATTGGAACCCCCGAACAGTACTTC. Translation gives CASSIGTPEQYF.

CDR3 amino acids: CASSIGTDSYEQYF. CDR3 coding DNA: TGTGCCAGTAGTATAGGGACAGACTCCTACGAGCAGTACTTC. The chain couples TRBV19 to TRBJ2-7; D may be TRBD1 (6 bases). This CDR3 is built from 14 residues. The germline V gene encodes CDR1 LNHDA and CDR2 SQIVND (reference sequence). V was shortened by 1 base and J by 0 bases, with 7 bases between the two germline ends.

V is TRBV12-3 or TRBV12-4 and J is TRBJ2-7, with 8 bases matching TRBD1. The CDR3 has 14 amino acids. Trimming cost V 4 bases and J 3 bases; bases outside gene matches: 5. The CDR3 bases are TGTGCCAGCAGTTACGGACAGGGAGGCTACGAGCAGTACTTC. Translated, it gives CASSYGQGGYEQYF.

The chain links TRBV28 to TRBJ2-7, with D unresolved. V was trimmed by 6 bases and J by 3 bases, leaving 12 bases between them. The CDR3 extends over 13 amino acids. Germline assignment: CDR1 MDHEN and CDR2 SYDVKM. The CDR3 protein is CASSYRDGYEQYF. The CDR3 DNA sequence: TGTGCCAGCAGCTACAGAGATGGCTACGAGCAGTACTTC.

The chain couples TRBV27 to TRBJ2-5; D is perhaps TRBD1 (7 bases). CDR1 and CDR2 (germline): MNHEY, SMNVEV (reference sequence). There are 15 residues in the CDR3. The V gene lost 3 bases and the J gene lost 5 bases, with 16 bases spanning the gap. The CDR3 DNA sequence: TGTGCCAGCAGTTTTCAGGGGGGACTTGGCGAGACCCAGTACTTC. This translates into CASSFQGGLGETQYF.

The V call is TRBV28, the J call TRBJ2-5; D may be TRBD2 (7 bases). V shed 8 bases and J shed 0 bases, with 16 bases lying between them. The CDR3 runs 15 residues. Germline CDR1 and CDR2: MDHEN and SYDVKM. This chain's CDR3 is CASLPTGGNQETQYF. As DNA, the CDR3 is TGTGCCAGCCTCCCTACGGGGGGCAACCAAGAGACCCAGTACTTC.

The chain uses TRBV7-8 and TRBJ2-7; no firm D call. V lost 1 base and J lost 2, with 6 bases in between. In germline, CDR1 is SGHVS, CDR2 FQNEAQ. The CDR3 spans 13 residues. The CDR3 DNA sequence: TGTGCCAGCAGCTTAGTAGGAACCTACGAGCAGTACTTC. Translating gives CASSLVGTYEQYF.

The rearrangement uses TRBV9 and TRBJ2-5; D gene uncertain. CDR3 length: 13 amino acids. The germline V gene encodes CDR1 SGDLS and CDR2 YYNGEE. V was clipped by 3 bases and J by 0 bases, with 6 bases between them. This CDR3 reads CASSEKYQETQYF. DNA of the CDR3: TGTGCCAGCAGCGAGAAGTACCAAGAGACCCAGTACTTC. The entire variable domain, with the rest obtained from reference TRBV9 and TRBJ2-5, is as follows: DSGVTQTPKHLITATGQRVTLRCSPRSGDLSVYWYQQSLDQGLQFLIQYYNGEERAKGNILERFSAQQFPDLHSELNLSSLELGDSALYFCASSEKYQETQYFGPGTRLLVL.

This clonotype was picked up one time. The V call is TRBV29-1, the J call TRBJ2-3; D assignment may be TRBD1 or TRBD2 (6 bases each). The CDR3 totals 14 residues. Trimming removed 6 bases from V and 2 bases from J, with 15 bases in between. Germline V gene data show CDR1 as SQVTM and CDR2 as ANQGSEA. CDR3 residues: CSVGGEGHTDTQYF. The CDR3 region has the DNA TGCAGCGTCGGGGGCGAGGGGCACACAGATACGCAGTATTTT.

The J gene is TRBJ1-2, the V gene TRBV7-9; D not resolved. Germline CDR1 reads SEHNR; CDR2 reads FQNEAQ (reference sequence). The CDR3 is made up of 13 amino acids. The V and J ends lost 1 base and 6 bases respectively, with 9 bases between them. DNA for the CDR3: TGTGCCAGCAGCTTAGGTGGATCCGATGGCTACACCTTC. Translation: CASSLGGSDGYTF.

The chain uses TRBV5-6 and TRBJ2-1; D possibly corresponds to TRBD2 (6 bases). The CDR3 is 14 residues long. Germline loops: CDR1 SGHDT, CDR2 YYEEEE. Trimming cost V 0 bases and J 7 bases, with 11 bases left between them. CDR3 nucleotides: TGTGCCAGCAGCTTGGGGACTACAGTGAATGAGCAGTTCTTC. This gives the protein CASSLGTTVNEQFF.

The V call is TRBV5-1, the J call TRBJ2-7; D is undetermined. The CDR3 is made up of 14 amino acids. Trimming took off 4 bases at V and 5 bases at J, with 16 bases between the two ends. The germline V gene encodes CDR1 SGHRS and CDR2 YFSETQ. The CDR3 region is CASSHSVTPHEQYF. The CDR3 nucleotides read TGCGCCAGCAGCCACAGCGTTACCCCCCACGAGCAGTACTTC.

This chain connects TRBV20-1 to TRBJ1-3; D uncertain. Trimming left V 0 bases short and J 1 base short, with 7 bases between. There are 14 residues in the CDR3. Per germline, CDR1 DFQATT and CDR2 SNEGSKA (reference sequence). CDR3 region: CSARDIGSGNTIYF. CDR3 DNA sequence: TGCAGTGCTAGAGATATCGGTTCTGGAAACACCATATATTTT.

This chain uses TRBV9 with TRBJ1-1, with D unclear. Germline V lookup: CDR1 SGDLS, CDR2 YYNGEE. This CDR3 is 12 amino acids long. The V end was cut by 1 base, the J end by 7 bases, with 8 bases between. In DNA form, the CDR3 reads TGTGCCAGCAGCGTACACGGGAATGAAGCTTTCTTT. It encodes CASSVHGNEAFF.

This rearrangement joins TRBV4-3 to TRBJ2-1; TRBD2 matches 8 bases. Germline-derived CDR1 and CDR2 are LGHNA and YSLEER. With V trimmed by 0 bases and J by 3 bases, 4 bases remained unmatched. The CDR3 contains 16 residues. CDR3 protein: CASSQDLAGIYNEQFF. CDR3 nucleotides: TGCGCCAGCAGCCAAGATTTAGCGGGAATCTACAATGAGCAGTTCTTC.

The chain couples TRBV6-5 to TRBJ2-3; 7 positions agree with TRBD2. CDR3 length: 16 residues. The trim removed 0 bases at V and 0 bases at J, leaving 3 bases unmatched. CDR1 and CDR2 from the germline V gene are MNHEY and SVGAGI. The CDR3 loop reads CASSYSASGSTDTQYF. CDR3 nucleotide sequence: TGTGCCAGCAGTTACTCCGCTAGCGGAAGCACAGATACGCAGTATTTT.

The V and J genes are TRBV7-2 and TRBJ2-5; weak D call: TRBD1 (6 bases). From germline, CDR1 is SGHTA and CDR2 FQGNSA. The V and J ends lost 2 bases and 0 bases respectively, with 7 bases between them. The CDR3 extends over 14 amino acids. The CDR3 DNA follows: TGTGCCAGCAGCTTATGGACAGACCAAGAGACCCAGTACTTC. Protein product: CASSLWTDQETQYF.